The subject of this entry is one T cell receptor (beta chain). The sample holds a few counts of this clonotype. The specificity of this receptor is unknown. Base-call qualities are not available, and no considerably larger clone is one nucleotide away. From cysteine to phenylalanine, the CDR3 is 17 amino acids long. Of the read, only the CDR3 DNA is kept; its 51 bases are in frame from base 1. Ends trimmed: V by 0 bases, J by 5 bases; bases unmatched to a gene: 9. CDR1 and CDR2 (SGHDN, FVKESK) derive from the germline V gene. To synthesize cDNA, template-switch 5'RACE was performed with a primer carrying a 10-nucleotide random unique molecular identifier so that each TCR transcript was tagged. Each sequencing run produced over 180 million TCR-beta sequences covering 15-18 subjects. Total RNA was extracted with the RNeasy kit. TCR-beta VDJ regions were amplified with primers for the TCR constant region and the 5'RACE anchor, using the KAPA Real-time Library Amplification kit. A first PCR added sample indexes and Illumina adaptors, after which a second PCR increased the library yield. After purification with Ampure beads, the TCR product of roughly 650 bp was size-selected on a 2% E-gel SizeSelection system. Before pooling, library quality was assessed on a Bioanalyzer, concentration was determined with Qubit, and library quantification was performed with the Kapa Library Quantification kit. An Illumina HiSeq 2500 sequenced the libraries paired-end 2 x 150 bp. To increase sequence diversity, about 25-31% phiX was spiked into each library pool. The original methods were these. The UMI-based MiGEC pipeline processed quality-filtered reads and removed over 75% of raw TCR sequences during error correction. IMGT germline references were used for aligning VDJ genes, and each clonotype was defined as a unique CDR3 amino acid sequence together with its V-J genes. Clonal expansion, Shannon diversity and CDR3 relatedness were evaluated with VDJtools (CalcPairwiseDistances, ClusterSamples), while phylogenetic trees were built in CLCbio workbench. Clones with at least 8 unique UMIs were defined as expanded, with this threshold being based on coefficient-of-variation modelling across technical triplicates. TCRdb itself trimmed the public reads at Q25 with fastp, ran MiXCR and retained productive beta chains. Records with the same CDR3 protein are collapsed into one entry carrying the most frequent genes and DNA. The V and J calls and clone size are TCRdb's, not the authors'. In all, the sample holds about 50,000 distinct CDR3 sequences, and roughly 8.8% of those were seen once. The ten largest account for 1.5% to 2% of the sample.

The data originate from a study of neurological immune-mediated disorders (dated by TCRdb to the late 2010s). Concerning the study at large: The study compared peripheral blood TCR-beta repertoires of HTLV-I-associated myelopathy (HAM/TSP) patients, multiple sclerosis patients and healthy controls using UMI-based sequencing. Alongside PBMC samples, the set of approximately 100 TCR-beta libraries contained longitudinal samples, technical triplicates, and paired CD4+ and CD8+ T-cell subsets that had been sorted. Longitudinal HAM/TSP and healthy donors had 3 time-points each (3-40 month intervals). Of the approximately 65 subjects in the cohort, around 15 were HAM/TSP patients, approximately 34 were multiple sclerosis patients, and some 20 were healthy controls.

The time point label corresponds to: longitudinal time-point 3. The healthy controls were volunteers from blood banks in Maryland, USA. For the unsorted PBMC libraries, 2 million PBMCs were stored in RNAlater at -80 degrees C until RNA extraction and were used to generate the libraries. Peripheral blood was subjected to Ficoll-Hypaque density gradient centrifugation to isolate PBMCs, which were then cryopreserved in liquid nitrogen. Results and caveats for the whole study, not just this receptor: Expanded clones from different subjects shared no identical CDR3 amino acid sequences, which suggests that TCR-beta repertoires were private in all groups. TCR clonal expansion was greatest in HAM/TSP patients and smallest in MS patients, who ranked below even healthy controls.

The chain links TRBV14 with TRBJ2-5; TRBD2 agrees with 10 junctional bases. Sequencing used PBMCs. The TCR was taken from a middle-aged woman in good health. The DNA is as follows: TGTGCCAGCAGCCAAGAAGCGTGGACTAGCGGTGAGGAGACCCAGTACTTC. It specifies CASSQEAWTSGEETQYF.